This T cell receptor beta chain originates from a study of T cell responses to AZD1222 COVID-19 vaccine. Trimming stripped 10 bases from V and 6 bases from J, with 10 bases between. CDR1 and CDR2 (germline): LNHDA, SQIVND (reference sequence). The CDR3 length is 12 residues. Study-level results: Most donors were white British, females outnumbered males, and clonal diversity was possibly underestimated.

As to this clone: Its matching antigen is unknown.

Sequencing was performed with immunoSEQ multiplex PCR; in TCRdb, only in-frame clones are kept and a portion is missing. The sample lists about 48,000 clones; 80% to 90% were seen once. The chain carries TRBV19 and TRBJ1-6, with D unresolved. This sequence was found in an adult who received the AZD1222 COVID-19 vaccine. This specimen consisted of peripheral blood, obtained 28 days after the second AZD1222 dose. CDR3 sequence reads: CATGRGNSPLHF. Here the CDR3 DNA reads TGTGCCACAGGACGGGGTAATTCACCCCTCCACTTT.